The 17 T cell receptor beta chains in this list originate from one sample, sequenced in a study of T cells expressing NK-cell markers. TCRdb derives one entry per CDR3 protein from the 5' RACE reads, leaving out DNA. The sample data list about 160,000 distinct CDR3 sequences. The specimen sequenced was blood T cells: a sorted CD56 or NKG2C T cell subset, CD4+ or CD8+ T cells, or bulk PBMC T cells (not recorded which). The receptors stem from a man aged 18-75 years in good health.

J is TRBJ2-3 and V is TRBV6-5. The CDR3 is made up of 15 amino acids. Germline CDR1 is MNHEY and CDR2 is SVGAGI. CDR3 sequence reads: CASSYSISVADTQYF.

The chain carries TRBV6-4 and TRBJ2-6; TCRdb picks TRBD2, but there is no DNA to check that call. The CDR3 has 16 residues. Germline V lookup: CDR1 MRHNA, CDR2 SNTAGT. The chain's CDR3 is CASSEGGPSGANVLTF.

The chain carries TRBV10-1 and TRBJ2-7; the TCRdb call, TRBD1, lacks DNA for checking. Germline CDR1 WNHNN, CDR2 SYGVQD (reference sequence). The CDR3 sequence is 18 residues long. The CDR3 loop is CARERGDRDIPFIYEQYF.

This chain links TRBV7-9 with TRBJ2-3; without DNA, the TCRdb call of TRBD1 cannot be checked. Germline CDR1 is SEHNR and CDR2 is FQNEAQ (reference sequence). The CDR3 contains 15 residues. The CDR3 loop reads CASSFGGIGTDTQYF.

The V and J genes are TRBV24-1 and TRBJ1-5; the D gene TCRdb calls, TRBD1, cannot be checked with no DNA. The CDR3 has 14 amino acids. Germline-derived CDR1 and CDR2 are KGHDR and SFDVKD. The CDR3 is CATSDRDSNQPQHF.

CDR3 protein: CSARRFTGELFF. The chain recombines TRBV20-1 with TRBJ2-2. The CDR3 is made up of 12 amino acids. Germline CDR1 DFQATT, CDR2 SNEGSKA (reference sequence).

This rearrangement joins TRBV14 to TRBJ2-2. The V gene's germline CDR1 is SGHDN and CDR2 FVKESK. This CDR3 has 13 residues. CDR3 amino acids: CASSHGKTGELFF.

This CDR3 reads CASSHDWTIYNEQFF. The chain is built from TRBV7-8 and TRBJ2-1. CDR1 and CDR2 (germline): SGHVS, FQNEAQ. This CDR3 has 15 amino acids.

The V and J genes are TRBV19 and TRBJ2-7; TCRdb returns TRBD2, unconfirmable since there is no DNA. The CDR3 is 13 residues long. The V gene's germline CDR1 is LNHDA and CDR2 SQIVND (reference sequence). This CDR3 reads CASTLLGPEEQYF.

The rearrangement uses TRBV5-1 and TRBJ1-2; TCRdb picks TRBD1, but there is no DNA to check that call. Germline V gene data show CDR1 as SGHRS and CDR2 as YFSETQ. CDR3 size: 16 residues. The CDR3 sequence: CASSLVGVGRNYGYTF.

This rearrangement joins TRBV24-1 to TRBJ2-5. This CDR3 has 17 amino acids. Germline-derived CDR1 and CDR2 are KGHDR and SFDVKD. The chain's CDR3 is CATSDLSEVMGQETQYF.

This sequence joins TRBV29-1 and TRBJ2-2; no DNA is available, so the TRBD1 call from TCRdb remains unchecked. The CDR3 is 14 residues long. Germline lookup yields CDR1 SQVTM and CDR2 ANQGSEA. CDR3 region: CSASGHANTGELFF.

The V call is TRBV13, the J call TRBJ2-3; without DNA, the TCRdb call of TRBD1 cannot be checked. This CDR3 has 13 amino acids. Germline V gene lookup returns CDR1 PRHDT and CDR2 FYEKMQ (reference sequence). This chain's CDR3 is CASTGQSTDTQYF.

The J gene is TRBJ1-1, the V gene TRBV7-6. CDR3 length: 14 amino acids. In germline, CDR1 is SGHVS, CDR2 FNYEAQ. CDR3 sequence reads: CASSREIQNTEAFF.

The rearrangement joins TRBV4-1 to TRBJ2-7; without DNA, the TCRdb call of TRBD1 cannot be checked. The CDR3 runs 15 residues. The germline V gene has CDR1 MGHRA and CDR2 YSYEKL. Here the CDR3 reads CASSPSVRASYEQYF.

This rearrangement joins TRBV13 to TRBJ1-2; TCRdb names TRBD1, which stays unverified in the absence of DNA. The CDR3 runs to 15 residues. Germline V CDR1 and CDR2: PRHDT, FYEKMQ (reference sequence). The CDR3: CASSFFASGGSGYTF.

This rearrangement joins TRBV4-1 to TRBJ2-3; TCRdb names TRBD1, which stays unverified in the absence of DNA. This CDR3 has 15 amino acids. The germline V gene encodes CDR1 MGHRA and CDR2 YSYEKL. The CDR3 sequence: CASSHRDRSTDTQYF.